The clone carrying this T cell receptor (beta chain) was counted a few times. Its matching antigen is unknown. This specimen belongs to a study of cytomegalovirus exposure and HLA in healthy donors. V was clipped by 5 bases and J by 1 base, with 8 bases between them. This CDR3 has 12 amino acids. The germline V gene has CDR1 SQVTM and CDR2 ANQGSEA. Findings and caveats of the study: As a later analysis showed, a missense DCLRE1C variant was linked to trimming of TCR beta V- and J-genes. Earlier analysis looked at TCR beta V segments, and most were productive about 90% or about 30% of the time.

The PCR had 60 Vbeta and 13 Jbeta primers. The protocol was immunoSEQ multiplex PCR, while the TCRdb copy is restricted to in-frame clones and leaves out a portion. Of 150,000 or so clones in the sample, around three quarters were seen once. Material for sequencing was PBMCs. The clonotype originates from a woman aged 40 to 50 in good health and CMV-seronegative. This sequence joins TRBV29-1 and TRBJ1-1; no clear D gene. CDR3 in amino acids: CSVRRANTEAFF. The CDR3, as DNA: TGCAGCGTTCGGAGAGCGAACACTGAAGCTTTCTTT.